This TCR beta chain was sequenced in a study of blood T cell repertoires in COVID-19. Assay used: immunoSEQ multiplex PCR; TCRdb lists only in-frame clones, some missing. The repertoire includes approximately 270,000 clones, approximately 83% of them detected once, and approximately 14% sits in the top ten. The germline V gene encodes CDR1 LNHDA and CDR2 SQIVND (reference sequence). The CDR3 loop spans 13 amino acids. The J segment lost 4 bases and the V segment lost 7 bases, leaving 6 bases of the junction unmatched. J is TRBJ1-1 and V is TRBV19; 7 nucleotides align to TRBD1. Sequencing was carried out using peripheral blood. The TCR comes from a person aged 70 to 80 with COVID-19, enrolled during active disease. DNA of the CDR3: TGTGCCAGTAATAGGGGGCTGGGCACTGAAGCTTTCTTT. The encoded protein is CASNRGLGTEAFF.